The 14 T cell receptor beta chains below come from one sample, sequenced in a study of blood T cell repertoires in COVID-19. Data came from immunoSEQ multiplex PCR; TCRdb stores just in-frame clones and leaves some out. The data show 200,000 to 250,000 clones, 80% to 90% seen once. Sequencing input: peripheral blood. The receptors shown here come from a man aged 30 to 39 with COVID-19, enrolled during active disease.

The chain carries TRBV7-3 and TRBJ1-4; D perhaps matches TRBD1 (5 bases). Trimming left V 5 bases short and J 3 bases short, with 7 bases between. CDR1 and CDR2 (germline): SGHTA, FQGTGA. This CDR3 has 13 amino acids. CDR3 residues: CASSPTANEKLFF. As DNA, the CDR3 is TGTGCCAGCAGCCCGACAGCTAATGAAAAACTGTTTTTT.

This clone was recorded once. A read error may produce the germline difference seen at one junction end. V usage is TRBV15 and J usage is TRBJ2-1; tentative D call: TRBD1 (6 bases). The CDR3 is 15 amino acids. Germline CDR1 reads LNHNV; CDR2 reads YYDKDF (reference sequence). The CDR3 DNA sequence: TGTGCCACCAGGTCCGGACAGATCCTCTACGATGAGCAGTTCTTC. This sequence encodes CATRSGQILYDEQFF.

The chain links TRBV4-2 to TRBJ1-1; TRBD1 is a possible D gene (5 bases). Per germline, CDR1 LGHNA and CDR2 YNFKEQ. The V end was cut by 0 bases, the J end by 1 base, with 12 bases between. The CDR3 contains 16 residues. As DNA, the CDR3 is TGTGCCAGCAGCCAAGAGGAGGGCAGGGCGAACACTGAAGCTTTCTTT. Translated, it gives CASSQEEGRANTEAFF.

The chain couples TRBV9 to TRBJ2-2, with D tentatively TRBD1 (5 bases). The CDR3 extends over 16 amino acids. Trimming took off 0 bases at V and 7 bases at J, with 16 bases between the two ends. CDR1 is SGDLS, CDR2 YYNGEE, per germline. CDR3 bases: TGTGCCAGCAGCGTAGAGGGGCAGGGTGCCGACGGGGAGCTGTTTTTT. It yields the protein CASSVEGQGADGELFF.

The genes are TRBV24-1 and TRBJ1-5, with TRBD1 matching over 9 bases. V was pared by 6 bases and J by 9 bases, with 11 bases of the junction left unmatched. Looked up from germline, CDR1 is KGHDR and CDR2 is SFDVKD. CDR3 length equals 15 residues. The CDR3 nucleotides read TGTGCCACCAGTAGTAGCGGGACAGGGCGATCGCCCCAGCATTTT. This gives the protein CATSSSGTGRSPQHF.

This clone was seen only once. The V and J genes are TRBV21-1 and TRBJ2-3; the D segment call TRBD2 is taken from the table without a DNA check. TRBV21-1 is a listed pseudogene. The CDR3 covers 16 residues. This chain's CDR3 is CASSKGGEPSTDTQYF. The CDR3 region has the DNA TGTGCCAGCAGCAAGGGCGGGGAACCTAGCACAGATACGCAGTATTTT.

This clone was picked up a small number of times. V is TRBV19 and J is TRBJ1-6; TRBD1 matches at 7 bases. Per germline, CDR1 LNHDA and CDR2 SQIVND (reference sequence). V lost 3 bases to trimming and J lost 7 bases; unmatched junction nucleotides: 3. This CDR3 has 14 residues. The CDR3: CASSITGANSPLHF. CDR3 bases: TGTGCCAGTAGTATCACAGGGGCCAATTCACCCCTCCACTTT.

The chain recombines TRBV2 with TRBJ2-3; 7 nucleotides line up with TRBD1. Germline V lookup: CDR1 SNHLY, CDR2 FYNNEI. The CDR3 has 15 amino acids. Trimming removed 2 bases from V and 4 bases from J; junction bases left unmatched: 6. This CDR3 reads CASSEPSGGADTQYF. In DNA, the CDR3 is TGTGCCAGCAGTGAACCGTCAGGGGGAGCAGATACGCAGTATTTT.

This clone has only a few counts. This rearrangement joins TRBV3-1 (or the pseudogene TRBV3-2) to TRBJ1-2; no reliable D call. V was cut by 1 base and J by 7 bases, with 7 bases left in between. This CDR3 comprises 12 residues. The germline V gene has CDR1 LGHDT and CDR2 YNNKEL (reference sequence). CDR3 DNA sequence: TGTGCCAGCAGCCAAGGGTCGGTTGGCTACACCTTC. It codes for CASSQGSVGYTF.

The CDR3 loop reads CASSLRGLGYTF. Here the CDR3 DNA reads TGTGCCAGCAGTTTAAGGGGGCTTGGCTACACCTTC. This chain links TRBV28 with TRBJ1-2, with TRBD1 matching 7 bases. The CDR3 is 12 amino acids. V lost 2 bases, J lost 7 bases, and 1 base stayed unmatched. The germline CDR1 and CDR2 sequences are MDHEN and SYDVKM.

This chain links TRBV6-5 with TRBJ1-2; 9 positions match TRBD1. Trimming at V came to 2 bases and at J to 7 bases, leaving 5 bases not matched to a gene. The CDR3 has 14 amino acids. The V gene's germline CDR1 is MNHEY and CDR2 SVGAGI. CDR3 in amino acids: CASSYGQGNSGYTF. CDR3 coding DNA: TGTGCCAGCAGTTACGGACAGGGGAACAGTGGCTACACCTTC.

J is TRBJ2-7 and V is TRBV5-5, with D perhaps TRBD2 (6 bases). The germline V gene encodes CDR1 SGHKS and CDR2 YYEKEE (reference sequence). Trimming left V 0 bases short and J 2 bases short, with 12 bases between. This CDR3 has 15 residues. The CDR3 reads CASSLGGATTYEQYF. In DNA form, the CDR3 reads TGTGCCAGCAGCTTGGGCGGGGCTACAACCTACGAGCAGTACTTC. The full variable domain, its missing parts supplied by reference TRBV5-5 and TRBJ2-7, is DAGVTQSPTHLIKTRGQQVTLRCSPISGHKSVSWYQQVLGQGPQFIFQYYEKEERGRGNFPDRFSARQFPNYSSELNVNALLLGDSALYLCASSLGGATTYEQYFGPGTRLTVT.

The chain links TRBV9 to TRBJ1-1, with TRBD1 as a possible D gene (5 bases). Germline V gene lookup returns CDR1 SGDLS and CDR2 YYNGEE. V shed 5 bases and J shed 4 bases, with 12 bases lying between them. The CDR3 totals 13 residues. CDR3 amino acids: CASSSQRGTEAFF. Written as DNA, the CDR3 is TGTGCCAGCAGTTCTCAAAGGGGCACTGAAGCTTTCTTT.

V gene TRBV18 combines with J gene TRBJ1-1; 12 bases are a match to TRBD1. Germline assignment: CDR1 KGHSH and CDR2 LQKENI. The CDR3 totals 15 residues. Trimming at V came to 4 bases and at J to 4 bases, leaving 4 bases not matched to a gene. The CDR3 coding sequence is TGTGCCAGCTCACTGGGACAGGGGGCGATCACTGAAGCTTTCTTT. It codes for CASSLGQGAITEAFF.